These T cell receptor beta chains were read from a single sample in a study of shared clonotypes between healthy human individuals. The table came from immunoSEQ multiplex PCR; TCRdb's copy has only in-frame clones and leaves some out. The sample includes some 240,000 clones, 50% to 75% of them seen just once. The sample was memory CD4+ T cells sorted from blood. The receptors stem from a man younger than 45 in good health. CDR3s include the opening cysteine and the closing phenylalanine or tryptophan. D genes are given only for firm matches. A row's size may be missing; if present it is once, few, many or a size class.

V	length	size	D	J	CDR3	DNA
TRBV6-1	13	.	TRBD2	TRBJ2-7	CASTSGSLGEQYF	TGTGCCAGCACTAGCGGGAGTTTGGGCGAGCAGTACTTC
TRBV27	13	.	.	TRBJ1-5	CASSFQSNQPQHF	TGTGCCAGCAGTTTTCAGAGCAATCAGCCCCAGCATTTT
TRBV5-6	16	.	.	TRBJ1-5	CASSLAHGAVLQPQHF	TGTGCCAGCAGCTTGGCCCACGGGGCAGTCCTACAACCCCAGCATTTT
TRBV19	16	.	TRBD1	TRBJ2-2	CASRRPGQGNTGELFF	TGTGCCAGTAGAAGACCGGGACAGGGGAACACCGGGGAGCTGTTTTTT
TRBV18	17	many	TRBD2	TRBJ2-3	CASSPPLLAGDADTQYF	TGTGCCAGCTCACCACCGCTACTAGCGGGAGATGCAGATACGCAGTATTTT
TRBV29-1	14	.	.	TRBJ2-7	CSVSGPGALYEQYF	TGCAGCGTTTCTGGCCCCGGGGCGTTATACGAGCAGTACTTC
TRBV28	14	few	.	TRBJ1-2	CASSVTRIYYGYTF	TGTGCCAGCAGCGTGACACGGATCTACTATGGCTACACCTTC
TRBV10-1	18	.	TRBD1	TRBJ1-4	CASSPHGGAGGLGEKLFF	TGCGCCAGCAGTCCTCATGGGGGGGCAGGGGGCCTGGGTGAAAAACTGTTTTTT
TRBV19	16	.	.	TRBJ2-5	CASSARDAGGWETQYF	TGTGCCAGTAGTGCCCGGGACGCAGGGGGGTGGGAGACCCAGTACTTC
TRBV29-1	13	.	.	TRBJ2-1	CSVEQTAGNEQFF	TGCAGCGTTGAGCAGACGGCCGGCAATGAGCAGTTCTTC
TRBV5-4	15	few	TRBD2	TRBJ2-2	CASSLEAGVAGGLFF	TGTGCCAGCAGCTTGGAAGCGGGAGTAGCCGGGGGGCTGTTTTTT
TRBV5-1	15	.	.	TRBJ2-5	CASSRLASTQETQYF	TGCGCCAGCAGCAGGCTAGCGAGTACCCAAGAGACCCAGTACTTC
TRBV5-1	15	few	.	TRBJ1-4	CASSQSRTIGEKLFF	TGCGCCAGCAGCCAATCAAGGACCATCGGGGAAAAACTGTTTTTT
TRBV25-1	16	few	TRBD2	TRBJ2-3	CASSQIAGIGADTQYF	TGTGCCAGCAGTCAGATAGCGGGTATCGGTGCAGATACGCAGTATTTT
TRBV7-8	22	.	TRBD2	TRBJ2-1	CASSRGAGPGVAGGPPDNEQFF	TGTGCCAGCAGCCGCGGAGCGGGGCCGGGGGTAGCGGGAGGCCCTCCCGACAATGAGCAGTTCTTC
TRBV7-3	13	.	TRBD1	TRBJ1-2	CASSLDRGVGYTF	TGTGCCAGCAGCTTGGACAGGGGGGTAGGCTACACCTTC
TRBV28	13	.	.	TRBJ2-1	CASEGETVDEQFF	TGTGCCAGCGAAGGGGAGACGGTCGATGAGCAGTTCTTC
TRBV5-4	14	few	.	TRBJ2-2	CASSLDVSSGELFF	TGTGCCAGCAGCTTGGATGTATCGAGCGGGGAGCTGTTTTTT
TRBV4-3	15	.	.	TRBJ1-3	CASSQDTVPGNTIYF	TGCGCCAGCAGCCAAGACACGGTACCTGGAAACACCATATATTTT
TRBV5-1	15	.	TRBD1	TRBJ2-5	CASSPQGTGLETQYF	TGCGCCAGCAGCCCCCAAGGGACAGGGTTGGAGACCCAGTACTTC
TRBV6-1	15	few	TRBD2	TRBJ2-1	CASSEVAGALGEQFF	TGTGCCAGCAGTGAAGTGGCGGGAGCCCTGGGGGAGCAGTTCTTC
TRBV9	15	.	TRBD2	TRBJ2-1	CASSVGAGAYNEQFF	TGTGCCAGCAGCGTAGGAGCGGGGGCATACAATGAGCAGTTCTTC
TRBV7-7	13	.	TRBD1	TRBJ1-4	CASSLDRDEKLFF	TGTGCCAGCAGCCTTGACAGGGATGAAAAACTGTTTTTT
TRBV7-9	15	.	TRBD1	TRBJ1-2	CAGRRQGGDSYGYTF	TGTGCCGGACGAAGACAGGGGGGAGATAGCTATGGCTACACCTTC
TRBV11-3	18	few	TRBD2	TRBJ2-5	CASSPSQGLAGSQETQYF	TGTGCCAGCAGCCCGTCCCAGGGACTAGCGGGGAGCCAAGAGACCCAGTACTTC
TRBV5-6	16	.	TRBD2	TRBJ2-7	CASSSGLAGEGIEQYF	TGTGCCAGCAGCTCGGGACTAGCGGGAGAGGGGATCGAGCAGTACTTC
TRBV5-1	17	few	TRBD2	TRBJ2-3	CASSPEPGLAGADTQYF	TGCGCCAGCAGCCCAGAACCGGGACTAGCGGGAGCAGATACGCAGTATTTT
TRBV4-3	15	.	TRBD2	TRBJ2-3	CASSQTSGSTDTQYF	TGCGCCAGCAGCCAGACTAGCGGGAGCACAGATACGCAGTATTTT
TRBV2	14	.	.	TRBJ2-3	CASISGRSTDTQYF	TGTGCCAGCATATCGGGGAGAAGCACAGATACGCAGTATTTT
TRBV4-1	13	.	.	TRBJ2-1	CASSQERVQGQFF	TGCGCCAGCAGCCAAGAGAGGGTGCAGGGTCAGTTCTTC
TRBV18	16	few	TRBD1	TRBJ2-4	CASSSLGTGVGNIQYF	TGTGCCAGCTCATCGCTAGGGACAGGGGTGGGGAACATTCAGTACTTC
TRBV10-2	15	.	TRBD2	TRBJ2-3	CASRDSGTTTDTQYF	TGCGCCAGCAGAGATAGCGGGACGACCACAGATACGCAGTATTTT